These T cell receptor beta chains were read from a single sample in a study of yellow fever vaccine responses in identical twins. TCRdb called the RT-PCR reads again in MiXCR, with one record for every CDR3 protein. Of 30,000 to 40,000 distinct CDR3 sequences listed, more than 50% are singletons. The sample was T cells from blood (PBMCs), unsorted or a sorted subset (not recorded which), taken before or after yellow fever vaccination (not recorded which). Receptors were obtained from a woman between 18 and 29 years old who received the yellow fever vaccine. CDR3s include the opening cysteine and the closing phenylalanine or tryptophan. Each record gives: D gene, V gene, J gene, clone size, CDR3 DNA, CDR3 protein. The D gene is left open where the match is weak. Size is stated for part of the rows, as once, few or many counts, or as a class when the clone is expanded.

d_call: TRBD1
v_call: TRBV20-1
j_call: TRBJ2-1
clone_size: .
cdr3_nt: TGCAGTGCTAGATACAGGGGGGAAACCTACAATGAGCAGTTCTTC
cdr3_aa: CSARYRGETYNEQFF

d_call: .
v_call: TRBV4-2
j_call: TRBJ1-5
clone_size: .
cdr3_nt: TGTGCCAGCAGCGGGGTAAGGGGTCGTCAGCCCCAGCATTTT
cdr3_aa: CASSGVRGRQPQHF

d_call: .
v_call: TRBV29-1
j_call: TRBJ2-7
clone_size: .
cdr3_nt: TGCAGCGTTGAAGACGCCCGGAGGCCCAACTACGAGCAGTACTTC
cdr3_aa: CSVEDARRPNYEQYF

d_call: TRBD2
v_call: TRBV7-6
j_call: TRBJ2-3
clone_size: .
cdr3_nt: TGTGCCAGCAGCTTATTAGCGGGAGGTTCAGATACGCAGTATTTT
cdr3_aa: CASSLLAGGSDTQYF

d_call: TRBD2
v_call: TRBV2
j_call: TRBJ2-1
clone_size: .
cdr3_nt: TGTGCCAGCAGGAGGGAGGGACTAGCGCTGTACAATGAGCAGTTCTTC
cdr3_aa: CASRREGLALYNEQFF

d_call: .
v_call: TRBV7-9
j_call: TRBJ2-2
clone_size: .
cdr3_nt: TGTGCCAGCAGCTTGGACTACACCGGGGAGCTGTTTTTT
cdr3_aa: CASSLDYTGELFF

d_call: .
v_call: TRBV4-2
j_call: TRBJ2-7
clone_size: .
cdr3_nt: TGTGCCAGCAGTCCGAGCTATCTTGGCTACGAGCAGTACTTC
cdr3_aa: CASSPSYLGYEQYF

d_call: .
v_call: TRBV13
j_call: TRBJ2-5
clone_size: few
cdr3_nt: TGTGCCAGCAGGCAATGGGTCGCGACCCAGTACTTC
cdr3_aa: CASRQWVATQYF

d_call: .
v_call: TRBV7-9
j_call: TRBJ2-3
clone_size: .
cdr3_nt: TGTGCCAGCAGCTTTCCCGGGACAACCACAGATACGCAGTATTTT
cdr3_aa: CASSFPGTTTDTQYF

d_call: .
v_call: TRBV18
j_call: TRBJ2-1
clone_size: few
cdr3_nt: TGTGCCAGCTCACTGACGAGCGGGTTCCATGAGCAGTTCTTC
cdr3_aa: CASSLTSGFHEQFF

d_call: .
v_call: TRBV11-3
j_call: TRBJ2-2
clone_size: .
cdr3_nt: TGTGCCAGCAGCTTAGGAGCAGGGGTCACCGGGGAGACGTTTTTT
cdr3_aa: CASSLGAGVTGETFF

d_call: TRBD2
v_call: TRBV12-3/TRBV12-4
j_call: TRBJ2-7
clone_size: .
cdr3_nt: TGTGCCAGCAGTTTACATGGCGGGAGGGCCATGGAGCAGTACTTC
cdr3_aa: CASSLHGGRAMEQYF

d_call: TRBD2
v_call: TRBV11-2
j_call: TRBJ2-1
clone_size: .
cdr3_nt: TGTGCCAGCAGCTTAGTGTCCGCTAGCGGGAGTTATAATGAGCAGTTCTTC
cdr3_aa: CASSLVSASGSYNEQFF

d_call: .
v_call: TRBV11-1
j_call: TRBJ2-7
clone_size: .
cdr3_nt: TGTGCCAGCAGCCCCACTACCTCTTTTGGGGAGCAGTACTTC
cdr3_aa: CASSPTTSFGEQYF

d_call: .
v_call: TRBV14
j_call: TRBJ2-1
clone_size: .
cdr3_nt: TGTGCCAGCGCCCAGTACAATGAGCAGTTCTTC
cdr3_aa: CASAQYNEQFF

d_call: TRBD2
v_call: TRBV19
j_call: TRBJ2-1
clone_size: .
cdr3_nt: TGTGCCAGTAGTAGGACTAGCGGGATCTCCTACAATGAGCAGTTCTTC
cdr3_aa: CASSRTSGISYNEQFF

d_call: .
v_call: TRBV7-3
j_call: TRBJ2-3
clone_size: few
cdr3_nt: TGTGCCAGCAGCTTCAGGACTAGCACAGATACGCAGTATTTT
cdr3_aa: CASSFRTSTDTQYF

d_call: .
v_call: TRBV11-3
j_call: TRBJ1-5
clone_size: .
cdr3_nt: TGTGCCAGCACCGCTCAGCCGACAGGACAGCCCCAGCATTTT
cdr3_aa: CASTAQPTGQPQHF

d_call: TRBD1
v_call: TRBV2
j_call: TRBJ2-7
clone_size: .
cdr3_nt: TGTGCCAGCAGTTCGACAGGGTTCTACGAGCAGTACTTC
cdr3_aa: CASSSTGFYEQYF

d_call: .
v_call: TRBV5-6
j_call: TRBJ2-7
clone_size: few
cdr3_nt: TGTGCCAGCAGCTTTAGTCAGCAGAGCGAGCAGTACTTC
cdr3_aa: CASSFSQQSEQYF

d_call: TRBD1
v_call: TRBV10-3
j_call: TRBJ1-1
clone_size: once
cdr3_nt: TGTGCCATCAGTGACGCCAGTGGGACAGGGCGCACTGAAGCTTTCTTT
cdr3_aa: CAISDASGTGRTEAFF

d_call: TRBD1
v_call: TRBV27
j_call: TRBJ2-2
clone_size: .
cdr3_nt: TGTGCCAGCAGTTTATGGGGGACAGGGACAATGAACACCGGGGAGCTGTTTTTT
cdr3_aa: CASSLWGTGTMNTGELFF

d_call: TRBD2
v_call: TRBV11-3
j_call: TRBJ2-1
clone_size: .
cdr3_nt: TGTGCCAGCAGCTCGTGGACTAGCGGTTACAATGAGCAGTTCTTC
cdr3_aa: CASSSWTSGYNEQFF

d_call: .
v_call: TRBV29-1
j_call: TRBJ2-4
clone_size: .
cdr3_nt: TGCAGCGTTGTAGGTGCTAGCAAAAAAAACATTCAGTACTTC
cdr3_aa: CSVVGASKKNIQYF

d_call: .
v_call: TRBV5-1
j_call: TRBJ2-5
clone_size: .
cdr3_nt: TGCGCCAGCAGCTTGGCCGGGAGAGTCCAAGAGACCCAGTACTTC
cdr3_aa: CASSLAGRVQETQYF

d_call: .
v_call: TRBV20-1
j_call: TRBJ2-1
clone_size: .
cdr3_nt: TGCAGTGTAGCCTCCAGCGATGAGCAGTTCTTC
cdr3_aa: CSVASSDEQFF

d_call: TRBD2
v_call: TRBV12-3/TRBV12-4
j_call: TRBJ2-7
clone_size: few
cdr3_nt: TGTGCCAGCAGTCTAGCGGGAGGATCTTACGAGCAGTACTTC
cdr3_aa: CASSLAGGSYEQYF

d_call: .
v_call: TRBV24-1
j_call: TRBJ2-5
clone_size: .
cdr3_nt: TGTGCCACCAGTGATTTTATATCGGGGCAAGAGACCCAGTACTTC
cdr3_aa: CATSDFISGQETQYF

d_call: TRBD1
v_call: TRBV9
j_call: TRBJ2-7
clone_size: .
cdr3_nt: TGTGCCAGCAGCGTAGCACAGGGGGCCATCGAGCAGTACTTC
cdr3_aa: CASSVAQGAIEQYF

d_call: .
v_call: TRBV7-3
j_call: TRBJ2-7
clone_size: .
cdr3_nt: TGTGCCAGCACCCCAGCAGAGGGGTTTGGATCCTACGAGCAGTACTTC
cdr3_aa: CASTPAEGFGSYEQYF

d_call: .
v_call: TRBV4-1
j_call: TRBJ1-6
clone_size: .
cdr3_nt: TGCGCCAGCAGCCAAGATCCTAAGAGCTCCTATAATTCACCCCTCCACTTT
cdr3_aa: CASSQDPKSSYNSPLHF

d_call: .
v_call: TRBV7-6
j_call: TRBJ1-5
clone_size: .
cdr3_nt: TGTGCCAGCAGCTTAGGACAGAACAGCAATCAGCCCCAGCATTTT
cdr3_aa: CASSLGQNSNQPQHF

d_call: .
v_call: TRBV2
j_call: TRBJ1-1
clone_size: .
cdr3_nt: TGTGCCAGCCGTCTGGGGATGAACACTGAAGCTTTCTTT
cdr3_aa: CASRLGMNTEAFF

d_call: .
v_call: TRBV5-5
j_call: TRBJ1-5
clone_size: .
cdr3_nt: TGTGCCAGCAGCTTGTACGGTCAGCCCCAGCATTTT
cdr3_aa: CASSLYGQPQHF

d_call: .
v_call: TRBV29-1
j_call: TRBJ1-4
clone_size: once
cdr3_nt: TGCAGCGTTAAGAAAAACCGGGGCAATGAAAAACTGTTTTTT
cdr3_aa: CSVKKNRGNEKLFF

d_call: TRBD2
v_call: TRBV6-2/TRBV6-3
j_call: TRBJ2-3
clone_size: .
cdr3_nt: TGTGCCAGCAGTTACGACCTCTTAGCGGGGGATACAGATACGCAGTATTTT
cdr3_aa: CASSYDLLAGDTDTQYF

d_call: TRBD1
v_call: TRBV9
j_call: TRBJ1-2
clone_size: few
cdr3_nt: TGTGCCAGCAGCGTAGCATCAGGGGGGAACTATGGCTACACCTTC
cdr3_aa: CASSVASGGNYGYTF

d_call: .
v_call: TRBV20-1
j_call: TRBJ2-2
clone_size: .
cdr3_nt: TGCAGTGCTAGTCCTAGCGTTAACACCGGGGAGCTGTTTTTT
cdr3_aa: CSASPSVNTGELFF

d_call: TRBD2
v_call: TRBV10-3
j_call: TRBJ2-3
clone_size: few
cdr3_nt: TGTGCCATCAGTGAGTCCTTGTTAGCGGGATCCCCGGATACGCAGTATTTT
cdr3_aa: CAISESLLAGSPDTQYF

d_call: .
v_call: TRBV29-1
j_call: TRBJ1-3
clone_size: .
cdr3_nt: TGCAGCGTCGTCCCAAGCTCTGGAAACACCATATATTTT
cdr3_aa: CSVVPSSGNTIYF

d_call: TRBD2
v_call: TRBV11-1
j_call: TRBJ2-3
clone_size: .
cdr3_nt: TGTGCCAGCAGCTTAGCCCTAGCGGGGGGGCCCAATACGCAGTATTTT
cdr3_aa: CASSLALAGGPNTQYF

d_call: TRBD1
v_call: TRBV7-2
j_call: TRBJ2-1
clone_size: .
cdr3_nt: TGTGCCAGCAGCTTAGACAGGGGATCCTACAATGAGCAGTTCTTC
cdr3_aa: CASSLDRGSYNEQFF

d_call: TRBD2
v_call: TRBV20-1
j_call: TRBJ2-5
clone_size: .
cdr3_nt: TGCAGTGCTAGAGTGGCGTCTGTCGACGTAAGGCGGGAGAGGGAGGAGACCCAGTACTTC
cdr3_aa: CSARVASVDVRREREETQYF

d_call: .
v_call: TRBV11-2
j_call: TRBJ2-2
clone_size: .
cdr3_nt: TGTGCCAGCAGCTTACGGCAGCGTTCGAACACCGGGGAGCTGTTTTTT
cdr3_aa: CASSLRQRSNTGELFF

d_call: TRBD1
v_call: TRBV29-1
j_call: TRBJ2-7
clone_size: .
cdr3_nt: TGCAGCGTGGACAGGGGGCTAGACGAGCAGTACTTC
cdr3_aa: CSVDRGLDEQYF

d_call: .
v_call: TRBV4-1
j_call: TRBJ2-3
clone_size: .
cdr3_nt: TGCGCCAGCAGCCAAGGACTCCCCTTGGGGGCAGATACGCAGTATTTT
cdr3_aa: CASSQGLPLGADTQYF

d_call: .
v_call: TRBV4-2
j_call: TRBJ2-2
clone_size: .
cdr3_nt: TGTGCCAGCAGCCAAGAGAGGGGAGTTCACGGGGAGCTGTTTTTT
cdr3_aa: CASSQERGVHGELFF

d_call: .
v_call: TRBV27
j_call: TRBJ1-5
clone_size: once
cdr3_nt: TGTGCCAGCAGTCTCGTATATAGTATCAATCAGCCCCAGCATTTT
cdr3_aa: CASSLVYSINQPQHF

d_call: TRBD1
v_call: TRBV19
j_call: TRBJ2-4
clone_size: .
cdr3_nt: TGTGCCAGTAGTGCACAGGGGGCCAAAAACATTCAGTACTTC
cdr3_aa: CASSAQGAKNIQYF

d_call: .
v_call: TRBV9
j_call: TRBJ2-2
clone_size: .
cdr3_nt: TGTGCCAGCAGCGTAGAAACAGGGACCGGGGAGCTGTTTTTT
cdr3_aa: CASSVETGTGELFF

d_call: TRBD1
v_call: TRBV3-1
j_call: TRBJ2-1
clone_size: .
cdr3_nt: TGTGCCAGCAGCCACGGTGTTGGGGGACAGTGGTCCTACAATGAGCAGTTCTTC
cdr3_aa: CASSHGVGGQWSYNEQFF

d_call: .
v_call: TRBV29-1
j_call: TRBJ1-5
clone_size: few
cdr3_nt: TGCAGCGTTTGGGACGGCATCTCTAATCAGCCCCAGCATTTT
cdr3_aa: CSVWDGISNQPQHF